These 6 T cell receptor beta chains were sequenced from one sample in a study of shared clonotypes between healthy human individuals (dated by TCRdb to 2020 to 2021). Receptor amplification or capture employed the immunoSEQ multiplex PCR assay. TCRdb retrieved this table from immuneACCESS and kept in-frame rearrangements only. Not all clones are present; in checked studies, unresolved V genes account for under half, and no reason is known for the remainder. For this sample the table gives 1,400,000 or so clones, of which 98% were detected only once. Around 0.38% of the sample is in the top ten clones. Sequenced material: naive CD4+ T cells sorted from blood. What this sample's cell subset or site label stands for: CD45RA+ positively selected. These receptors originate from a man aged 30-40 years in good health.

The chain recombines TRBV7-7 with TRBJ2-7; TRBD2 aligns across 13 bases. Losses at the gene ends were 5 bases for V and 9 bases for J; bases not matched to a gene: 10. This CDR3 has 15 amino acids. Germline V gene data show CDR1 as SSHAT and CDR2 as FNYEAQ (reference sequence). The chain's CDR3 is CASSAGLAGDSLQYF. In DNA, the CDR3 is TGTGCCAGCAGCGCAGGACTAGCGGGAGATTCTTTGCAGTACTTC.

A word on this clone: The same CDR3 can be traced to other DNA sequences in this sample. This chain uses TRBV28 with TRBJ1-5; 8 bases fit TRBD1. The V and J ends lost 5 bases and 1 base, in that order; junction bases with no gene match: 4. The germline V gene encodes CDR1 MDHEN and CDR2 SYDVKM. This CDR3 is built from 15 residues. The CDR3 DNA is TGTGCCAGCAGTCCAGGGGGCGGGAGCAATCAGCCCCAGCATTTT. Protein: CASSPGGGSNQPQHF.

V and J are TRBV7-9 and TRBJ2-7, with D uncertain. The germline V gene has CDR1 SEHNR and CDR2 FQNEAQ (reference sequence). This CDR3 is built from 16 residues. The V and J ends lost 1 base and 6 bases respectively, with 19 bases between them. The CDR3 loop is CASSLGLTVVPLEQYF. The CDR3 DNA sequence: TGTGCCAGCAGCTTAGGGTTAACAGTGGTTCCTCTCGAGCAGTACTTC. Supplemented by reference TRBV7-9 and TRBJ2-7, the full variable domain reads DTGVSQNPRHKITKRGQNVTFRCDPISEHNRLYWYRQTLGQGPEFLTYFQNEAQLEKSRLLSDRFSAERPKGSFSTLEIQRTEQGDSAMYLCASSLGLTVVPLEQYFGPGTRLTVT.

The V and J genes are TRBV5-1 and TRBJ2-3, with 9 bases aligning to TRBD2. The CDR3 length is 15 residues. The J segment lost 2 bases and the V segment lost 4 bases, leaving 5 bases of the junction unmatched. From germline, CDR1 is SGHRS and CDR2 YFSETQ. The CDR3 protein is CASSLLAGYTDTQYF. CDR3 DNA: TGCGCCAGCAGCCTCCTAGCGGGGTACACAGATACGCAGTATTTT.

This clone appeared once. The chain has TRBV10-2 and TRBJ2-1; tentatively, D is TRBD1 (6 bases). This CDR3 is built from 13 residues. Germline CDR1 and CDR2: WSHSY and SAAADI. Trimming stripped 7 bases from V and 2 bases from J, with 9 bases between. DNA for the CDR3: TGCGCCAGCAAGGACAGTCCCTACAATGAGCAGTTCTTC. Residues: CASKDSPYNEQFF.

The rearrangement links TRBV18 to TRBJ2-1; D is ambiguous. Looked up from germline, CDR1 is KGHSH and CDR2 is LQKENI. This CDR3 has 13 residues. V was clipped by 2 bases and J by 7 bases, with 9 bases between them. The DNA of the CDR3 is TGTGCCAGCTCACCAGCGTCTCAGAATGAGCAGTTCTTC. It translates to CASSPASQNEQFF.